The clone carrying this TCR beta chain was seen just once. This sample was taken from a study of blood T cell repertoires in COVID-19. Sequencing used immunoSEQ multiplex PCR; TCRdb keeps in-frame clones, though not all of them. Of around 60,000 clones listed, over 75% were seen once; the top ten hold roughly 4%. The sequenced sample was peripheral blood. This clonotype was obtained from a man in his fifties with active COVID-19.

This CDR3 is CASSPQNEQFF. CDR3 DNA sequence: TGTGCCAGCAGCCCCCAGAATGAGCAGTTCTTC. This rearrangement joins TRBV2 to TRBJ2-1; D unclear. V lost 6 bases and J lost 7, with 7 bases in between. The CDR3 runs to 11 residues. Germline CDR1 and CDR2: SNHLY and FYNNEI. The whole variable domain, remainder taken from reference TRBV2 and TRBJ2-1, is EPEVTQTPSHQVTQMGQEVILRCVPISNHLYFYWYRQILGQKVEFLVSFYNNEISEKSEIFDDQFSVERPDGSNFTLKIRSTKLEDSAMYFCASSPQNEQFFGPGTRLTVL.